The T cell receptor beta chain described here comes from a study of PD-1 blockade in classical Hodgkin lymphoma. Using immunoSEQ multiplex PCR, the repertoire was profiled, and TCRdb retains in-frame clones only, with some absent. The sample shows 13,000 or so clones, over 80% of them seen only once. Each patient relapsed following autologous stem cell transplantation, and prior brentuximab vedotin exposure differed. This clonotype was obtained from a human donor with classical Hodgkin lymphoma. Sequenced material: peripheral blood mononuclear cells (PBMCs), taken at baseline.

CDR3 in amino acids: CAHIGWRGNTEAFF. In DNA form, the CDR3 reads TGTGCCCACATCGGGTGGAGGGGGAACACTGAAGCTTTCTTT. The J gene is TRBJ1-1, the V gene TRBV28; D may be TRBD1 (5 bases). Germline values: CDR1 MDHEN, CDR2 SYDVKM. This CDR3 contains 14 residues. V was trimmed by 11 bases and J by 1 base, leaving 17 bases between them.